This is a list of T cell receptor beta chains from one sample in a study of neurological immune-mediated disorders. TCRdb re-derived calls from the 5' RACE reads in MiXCR, one entry per CDR3 protein. The sample includes about 46,000 distinct CDR3 sequences, 3% to 3.5% seen only once; the top ten take about 16%. Sequencing used PBMCs. Receptors were obtained from a woman aged 45 to 65 with multiple sclerosis. CDR3s include the opening cysteine and the closing phenylalanine or tryptophan. D genes are given only for firm matches. Size tells how often a clone was seen, or its class if it is expanded.

TRBV6-5	NA	many	TRBJ1-1	TGTGCCAGCAGTTACTCCGGGGAGGTCGGCACTGAAGCTTTCTTT	CASSYSGEVGTEAFF
TRBV7-9	TRBD1	many	TRBJ2-2	TGTGCCAGCAGCTCTGGACAGGGTTACACCGGGGAGCTGTTTTTT	CASSSGQGYTGELFF
TRBV5-5	NA	many	TRBJ2-3	TGTGCCAGCAGCTTGACGCGGGGGCCCGTCCCAGATACGCAGTATTTT	CASSLTRGPVPDTQYF
TRBV5-1	NA	many	TRBJ2-3	TGCGCCAGCAGCCCAAGGGACGCCTCCACAGATACGCAGTATTTT	CASSPRDASTDTQYF
TRBV5-1	NA	many	TRBJ1-4	TGCGCCAGCAGCTTGGGCCCGAGTAATGAAAAACTGTTTTTT	CASSLGPSNEKLFF
TRBV20-1	TRBD2	many	TRBJ2-3	TGCAGTGCCCCAGGGAGGAGGGAGGGCCTACCCACAGATACGCAGTATTTT	CSAPGRREGLPTDTQYF
TRBV20-1	NA	many	TRBJ1-2	TGCAGTGCTCCCCTTATTAGGGGGGAGGGCTACACCTTC	CSAPLIRGEGYTF
TRBV12-3/TRBV12-4	TRBD1	many	TRBJ1-6	TGTGCCAGCAGGACTACGTCGGGACAGCGTAATTCACCCCTCCACTTT	CASRTTSGQRNSPLHF
TRBV20-1	NA	many	TRBJ2-1	NA	CSILGHSYNEQFF
TRBV7-6	NA	many	TRBJ2-6	TGTGCCAGCAGCTTGCAACCCGCACGCTCCGAAATCCTGACTTTC	CASSLQPARSEILTF
TRBV28	NA	many	TRBJ1-5	TGTGCCAGCAAAGACGGGCCCCGCGGGTTAGGCAATCAGCCCCAGCATTTT	CASKDGPRGLGNQPQHF
TRBV4-2	NA	many	TRBJ1-2	TGTGCCAGCAGCCAAGATGTCCGAGACCATGGCTACACCTTC	CASSQDVRDHGYTF
TRBV10-3	TRBD1	many	TRBJ1-2	TGTGCCATCAGTGGTCCGGGACAGGGGCCCGACAACACCTTC	CAISGPGQGPDNTF
TRBV7-2	TRBD1	many	TRBJ2-3	TGTGCCAGCAGCTCGGGACAGGGGGTGTCGGATACGCAGTATTTT	CASSSGQGVSDTQYF
TRBV5-1	NA	many	TRBJ2-1	TGCGCCAGCAGCCAGGCCCAATCCCCCAATGAGCAGTTCTTC	CASSQAQSPNEQFF
TRBV28	TRBD2	many	TRBJ2-7	TGTGCCAGCAGTTTAGACATAGGGACTAGCGGGACCTACGAGCAGTACTTC	CASSLDIGTSGTYEQYF
TRBV3-1	TRBD2	few	TRBJ2-5	TGTGCCAGCAGCCCACACCAGACTAGCTTGGTTGGCGAGACCCAGTACTTC	CASSPHQTSLVGETQYF
TRBV5-1	NA	many	TRBJ2-7	TGCGCCAGCAGCTCTACAGGGGAGGGCTACGAGCAGTACTTC	CASSSTGEGYEQYF